The 23 T cell receptor beta chains given below trace back to one sample, sequenced in a study of response to subunit inactivated influenza vaccine. TCRdb re-derived calls from the RT-PCR reads in MiXCR, one entry per CDR3 protein. Among about 650,000 distinct CDR3 sequences listed, approximately 15% were seen once. The sequencing here drew on PBMCs from blood, taken about 13 days after vaccination. The receptors derive from a man between 45 and 60 years old who received an inactivated influenza vaccine.

At least ten counts were recorded for this clonotype. The chain has TRBV29-1 and TRBJ2-7; perhaps TRBD1 as D (5 bases). The V gene lost 5 bases and the J gene lost 1 base, with 30 bases spanning the gap. The CDR3 has 19 amino acids. CDR1 SQVTM and CDR2 ANQGSEA come from the germline V gene. For the CDR3, the DNA is TGCAGCGTTTGGTTTTACGTCTTCCAGGGCGAAATTCCGTCCTACGAGCAGTACTTC. Its protein is CSVWFYVFQGEIPSYEQYF.

This clonotype has just a few counts. V and J are TRBV18 and TRBJ2-3; a possible D gene is TRBD2 (6 bases). The CDR3 covers 16 residues. Germline CDR1 is KGHSH and CDR2 is LQKENI. The ends were cut back, 2 bases at V and 0 bases at J, with 12 bases in the middle. Here the CDR3 reads CASSPSSGTSTDTQYF. In DNA form, the CDR3 reads TGTGCCAGCTCACCATCAAGTGGGACTAGCACAGATACGCAGTATTTT.

V usage is TRBV12-3 or TRBV12-4 and J usage is TRBJ1-1, with TRBD1 as a possible D gene (5 bases). Trimming removed 7 bases from V and 3 bases from J, with 18 bases in between. This CDR3 contains 15 residues. CDR3 loop: CASNRDSSIHTEAFF. The CDR3 DNA follows: TGTGCCAGCAACCGGGACTCTTCCATCCACACTGAAGCTTTCTTT.

This clonotype was observed a handful of times. V usage is TRBV18 and J usage is TRBJ2-1; D not certain. The CDR3 has 15 amino acids. V was trimmed by 4 bases and J by 0 bases, leaving 10 bases between them. Germline V gene data show CDR1 as KGHSH and CDR2 as LQKENI. The CDR3 sequence is CASSLEVGSYNEQFF. CDR3 nucleotides: TGTGCCAGCTCACTGGAAGTGGGCTCCTACAATGAGCAGTTCTTC.

This clonotype was counted a few times. This chain joins TRBV5-6 and TRBJ1-1; D remains ambiguous. The V gene lost 1 base and the J gene lost 4 bases, with 8 bases spanning the gap. The CDR3 is 13 residues long. Germline CDR1 and CDR2: SGHDT and YYEEEE. This CDR3 reads CASSLRWGTEAFF. The CDR3 nucleotides are TGTGCCAGCAGCTTGAGATGGGGCACTGAAGCTTTCTTT.

There are a few counts of this clonotype. The V and J genes are TRBV12-3 or TRBV12-4 and TRBJ1-2; D possibly corresponds to TRBD1 (5 bases). This CDR3 is built from 13 residues. V lost 6 bases and J lost 6, with 14 bases in between. As DNA, the CDR3 is TGTGCCAGCAGGCAGCCAGGGCTGGATGGCTACACCTTC. Amino acid sequence: CASRQPGLDGYTF.

J is TRBJ2-1 and V is TRBV7-2, with 9 positions matching TRBD1. V lost 8 bases and J lost 7; bases outside the gene matches: 6. There are 13 residues in the CDR3. Germline loops: CDR1 SGHTA, CDR2 FQGNSA. CDR3 in amino acids: CASRDRVTNEQFF. The CDR3 bases are TGTGCCAGCCGGGACAGGGTAACGAATGAGCAGTTCTTC.

V gene TRBV5-1 combines with J gene TRBJ2-7, with a tentative D call TRBD1 (5 bases). Trimming shortened V by 4 bases and J by 4 bases, and 18 bases separated the two germline ends. Germline assignment: CDR1 SGHRS and CDR2 YFSETQ. The CDR3 has 15 amino acids. The CDR3 here is CASSPLGPGGYEQYF. For the CDR3, the DNA is TGCGCCAGCAGCCCCCTGGGGCCGGGTGGGTACGAGCAGTACTTC.

The V and J genes are TRBV5-1 and TRBJ2-7, with 7 bases matching TRBD1. Germline trimming cut 2 bases from V and 3 bases from J; bases unmatched to any gene: 8. Germline CDR1 reads SGHRS; CDR2 reads YFSETQ. The CDR3 extends over 15 amino acids. The CDR3 DNA reads as TGCGCCAGCAGCTTCCACAGGGGATTCATCTACGAGCAGTACTTC. As protein: CASSFHRGFIYEQYF.

This clonotype was recorded at least ten times. This sequence joins TRBV7-2 and TRBJ2-1, with 9 bases fitting TRBD2. V dropped 3 bases and J dropped 8; count of bases not matched to a gene: 2. CDR1 and CDR2 from the germline V gene are SGHTA and FQGNSA. The CDR3 loop spans 13 amino acids. The CDR3 DNA is TGTGCCAGCAGCTTCACTAGCGGGCATGAGCAGTTCTTC. Translating gives CASSFTSGHEQFF.

The chain carries TRBV20-1 and TRBJ2-1; 7 bases match TRBD2. CDR1 and CDR2 (germline): DFQATT, SNEGSKA (reference sequence). This CDR3 has 14 residues. J lost 4 bases, V lost 5 bases, and 8 bases had no gene match. In DNA form, the CDR3 reads TGCAGTGCTGGTTACGGAGCGGGGTACAATGAGCAGTTCTTC. It translates to CSAGYGAGYNEQFF.

This clonotype was seen a handful of times. The chain joins TRBV11-2 to TRBJ1-3, with 9 nucleotides matching TRBD1. With V trimmed by 5 bases and J by 2 bases, 4 bases remained unmatched. Germline values: CDR1 SGHAT, CDR2 FQNNGV. The CDR3 extends over 15 amino acids. CDR3 amino acids: CASSAWTGAGNTIYF. CDR3 bases: TGTGCCAGCAGCGCCTGGACAGGGGCTGGAAACACCATATATTTT. Looking up the rest from reference TRBV11-2 and TRBJ1-3 gives the full variable domain: EAGVAQSPRYKIIEKRQSVAFWCNPISGHATLYWYQQILGQGPKLLIQFQNNGVVDDSQLPKDRFSAERLKGVDSTLKIQPAKLEDSAVYLCASSAWTGAGNTIYFGEGSWLTVV.

In DNA form, the CDR3 reads TGTGCCAGCAGCCAAGAGGCAGCGGTTTTATCCTACGAGCAGTACTTC. This translates into CASSQEAAVLSYEQYF. V is TRBV4-2 and J is TRBJ2-7, with D possibly matching TRBD2 (5 bases). Germline CDR1 LGHNA, CDR2 YNFKEQ. The CDR3 totals 16 residues. V was cut by 0 bases and J by 1 base, with 13 bases left in between.

In its sample, this clonotype was seen a few times. This chain links TRBV4-3 with TRBJ2-7; 7 nucleotides align to TRBD2. Germline CDR1 LGHNA, CDR2 YSLEER. V was pared by 0 bases and J by 4 bases, with 9 bases of the junction left unmatched. The CDR3 has 16 amino acids. CDR3 residues: CASSQDAVGRTYEQYF. The CDR3 DNA sequence: TGCGCCAGCAGCCAAGATGCAGTCGGGAGGACTTACGAGCAGTACTTC.

This clonotype was seen a handful of times. This sequence joins TRBV24-1 and TRBJ2-2; possible D gene TRBD2, 6 bases. The CDR3 has 16 residues. Trimming took off 4 bases at V and 5 bases at J, with 16 bases between the two ends. Germline V lookup: CDR1 KGHDR, CDR2 SFDVKD. DNA for the CDR3: TGTGCCACCAGTGACCCCGGGACGGCGGGAACCGGGGAGCTGTTTTTT. It codes for CATSDPGTAGTGELFF.

This sequence joins TRBV11-2 and TRBJ2-2; D is possibly TRBD1 or TRBD2 (5 bases each). The CDR3 consists of 16 residues. The ends were cut back, 1 base at V and 4 bases at J, with 13 bases in the middle. CDR1 is SGHAT, CDR2 FQNNGV, per germline. This chain's CDR3 is CASSLARGVGTGELFF. The CDR3, as DNA: TGTGCCAGCAGCTTAGCCCGGGGCGTCGGCACCGGGGAGCTGTTTTTT.

V is TRBV29-1 and J is TRBJ2-2, with a tentative D call TRBD2 (6 bases). Germline V gives CDR1 SQVTM, CDR2 ANQGSEA. The CDR3 totals 14 residues. Trimming stripped 7 bases from V and 8 bases from J, with 20 bases between. The CDR3 sequence is CSARRTSGGGELFF. The CDR3 DNA reads as TGCAGCGCTAGGCGGACGTCTGGGGGGGGGGAGCTGTTTTTT.

This clonotype was counted many times. The chain recombines TRBV29-1 with TRBJ2-7; 7 bases agree with TRBD1. Germline V gene sequence: CDR1 SQVTM, CDR2 ANQGSEA. Unmatched junction bases numbered 9, after V lost 5 bases and J lost 2 bases. The CDR3 is made up of 14 amino acids. The CDR3 is CSVNGDSLAYEQYF. The CDR3 DNA reads as TGCAGCGTTAACGGGGACAGCCTCGCCTACGAGCAGTACTTC.

The chain joins TRBV4-2 to TRBJ2-1, with 10 bases that match TRBD2. Germline CDR1 is LGHNA and CDR2 is YNFKEQ. Trimming took 0 bases from V and 7 from J; bases not matched to a gene: 15. This CDR3 region has 19 residues. The CDR3 loop reads CASSQDWASGGQSKNEQFF. The CDR3, as DNA: TGTGCCAGCAGCCAAGATTGGGCTAGCGGGGGCCAATCCAAAAATGAGCAGTTCTTC.

The chain recombines TRBV3-1 with TRBJ1-6; D is unclear. The CDR3 spans 13 residues. Germline assignment: CDR1 LGHDT and CDR2 YNNKEL (reference sequence). V was shortened by 1 base and J by 7 bases, with 5 bases between the two germline ends. CDR3 loop: CASSQVGNSPLHF. The CDR3 nucleotides are TGTGCCAGCAGCCAAGTGGGGAATTCACCCCTCCACTTT.

This sequence joins TRBV6-5 and TRBJ2-4, with TRBD1 as a possible D gene (7 bases). The CDR3 is 17 residues long. V lost 0 bases to trimming and J lost 7 bases, with 19 bases between them. Germline-derived CDR1 and CDR2 are MNHEY and SVGAGI. This chain's CDR3 is CASSYSKGAGSRNIQYF. CDR3 DNA: TGTGCCAGCAGTTACTCGAAGGGGGCCGGGAGCAGGAACATTCAGTACTTC.

This chain joins TRBV10-3 and TRBJ2-7, with 11 bases lining up with TRBD1. V lost 11 bases to trimming and J lost 4 bases; unmatched junction nucleotides: 10. Per germline, CDR1 ENHRY and CDR2 SYGVKD. CDR3 size: 14 residues. The CDR3 DNA reads TGTGCCGCCCGGACCGGGACAGGGGGTTACGAGCAGTACTTC. This codes for CAARTGTGGYEQYF.

This chain links TRBV5-1 with TRBJ2-5; perhaps TRBD1 as D (7 bases). The CDR3 runs to 14 residues. The germline V and J ends were trimmed by 4 bases and 3 bases, with 13 bases remaining between them. Germline V gives CDR1 SGHRS, CDR2 YFSETQ. CDR3 in amino acids: CASSPAGQKETQYF. CDR3 DNA sequence: TGCGCCAGCAGCCCCGCGGGACAGAAAGAGACCCAGTACTTC.